This is a list of T cell receptor beta chains from one sample in a study of T cells after yellow fever vaccination. TCRdb fed the 5' RACE reads into MiXCR, producing one record per CDR3 protein. The sample records roughly 240,000 distinct CDR3 sequences, 5.5% to 8.5% being singletons. The source material was CD4+ T cells sorted from PBMCs, sampled on the day of the yellow fever booster vaccination. Receptors originate from a young man who received the YFV17D yellow fever vaccine. The CDR3 runs from the conserved cysteine through the conserved F or W. The D gene is left open where the match is weak. Clone size is shown for a subset of rows, as once, few, many or a class of expanded clone.

>TRBJ2-7|TRBV10-3|few|.
CAISEQGTYEQYF
TGTGCCATCAGTGAGCAGGGCACCTACGAGCAGTACTTC
>TRBJ1-2|TRBV7-9|many|.
CASSFSYYGYTF
TGTGCCAGCAGCTTCTCATACTATGGCTACACCTTC
>TRBJ2-7|TRBV10-1|few|TRBD1
CASSKDAGTGYEQYF
TGCGCCAGCAGCAAAGACGCCGGGACAGGTTACGAGCAGTACTTC
>TRBJ2-7|TRBV6-5|.|.
CASSYRDGYYEQYF
TGTGCCAGCAGTTACCGGGACGGATACTACGAGCAGTACTTC
>TRBJ2-1|TRBV20-1|.|TRBD1
CSARDQRGRLYEQFF
TGCAGTGCTAGAGATCAGAGGGGGCGGCTGTATGAGCAGTTCTTC
>TRBJ2-2|TRBV20-1|few|.
CSARDQPGELFF
TGCAGTGCTAGGGATCAGCCCGGGGAGCTGTTTTTT
>TRBJ2-7|TRBV5-4|.|TRBD2
CASSPRGGSQYEQYF
TGTGCCAGCAGCCCGCGGGGCGGGAGCCAATACGAGCAGTACTTC
>TRBJ2-7|TRBV20-1|few|TRBD1
CSARDQQGASYEQYF
TGCAGTGCTAGAGATCAGCAGGGGGCCTCCTACGAGCAGTACTTC
>TRBJ1-1|TRBV14|many|.
CASSRQGLTEAFF
TGTGCCAGCAGCCGCCAAGGGCTCACTGAAGCTTTCTTT
>TRBJ1-1|TRBV12-3/TRBV12-4|few|.
CASIRDGQNTEAFF
TGTGCCAGCATCCGGGACGGACAGAACACTGAAGCTTTCTTT
>TRBJ2-7|TRBV6-1|many|.
CASKRKGPPYEQYF
TGTGCCAGCAAACGAAAGGGGCCCCCCTACGAGCAGTACTTC
>TRBJ2-7|TRBV7-9|many|TRBD2
CASSLASSGYEQYF
TGTGCCAGCAGCTTAGCGTCTAGCGGCTACGAGCAGTACTTC
>TRBJ2-4|TRBV21-1|.|.
CASSKGERNENIQYF
TGTGCCAGCAGCAAAGGGGAACGGAACGAAAACATTCAGTACTTC
>TRBJ2-1|TRBV12-3/TRBV12-4|few|.
CASRDSSYNEQFF
TGTGCCAGCAGGGACTCCTCCTACAATGAGCAGTTCTTC
>TRBJ2-7|TRBV28|.|.
CASNEAMLSSYEQYF
TGTGCCAGCAACGAGGCGATGCTTAGCTCCTACGAGCAGTACTTC
>TRBJ2-1|TRBV5-1|many|TRBD2
CASRPGLAGFDEQFF
TGCGCCAGCAGACCGGGACTAGCGGGTTTCGATGAGCAGTTCTTC
>TRBJ2-6|TRBV19|.|.
CASSTKSSGANVLTF
TGTGCCAGTAGTACAAAGAGCTCTGGGGCCAACGTCCTGACTTTC
>TRBJ2-5|TRBV5-1|medium-sized|.
CASSLEETQYF
TGTGCCAGCAGCTTAGAAGAGACCCAGTACTTC
>TRBJ2-1|TRBV20-1|many|.
CSALSGFYNEQFF
TGCAGTGCCCTGAGCGGTTTCTACAATGAGCAGTTCTTC
>TRBJ1-6|TRBV6-5|many|TRBD1
CASTLSRGDSPLHF
TGTGCCAGTACGCTGAGCAGGGGGGATTCACCCCTCCACTTT
>TRBJ2-5|TRBV10-3|.|TRBD1
CAISEQTGIQETQYF
TGTGCCATCAGTGAACAGACAGGGATCCAAGAGACCCAGTACTTC
>TRBJ2-5|TRBV20-1|.|.
CSARGHFQETQYF
TGCAGTGCTAGAGGGCACTTCCAAGAGACCCAGTACTTC
>TRBJ2-1|TRBV7-2|.|.
CASSLAEAEKQFF
TGTGCCAGCAGCTTAGCCGAAGCCGAGAAGCAGTTCTTC
>TRBJ2-3|TRBV6-1|few|.
CASSYGLTRSSTDTQYF
TGTGCCAGCAGTTATGGGCTTACTAGATCTAGCACAGATACGCAGTATTTT
>TRBJ2-1|TRBV5-6|many|.
CASSLVGNNEQFF
TGTGCCAGCAGCTTGGTAGGGAACAATGAGCAGTTCTTC
>TRBJ2-7|TRBV12-3/TRBV12-4|few|.
CASSFRDDIYEQYF
TGTGCCAGCAGTTTTCGGGATGATATTTACGAGCAGTACTTC
>TRBJ2-7|TRBV27|many|.
CASSANPGGSYEQYF
TGTGCCAGCAGTGCAAACCCTGGTGGCTCCTACGAGCAGTACTTC
>TRBJ2-3|TRBV2|.|.
CASSRAYQVPTDTQYF
TGTGCCAGCAGTCGTGCCTACCAGGTCCCAACAGATACGCAGTATTTT
>TRBJ2-2|TRBV6-6|many|.
CASEGPGELFF
TGTGCCAGCGAAGGGCCCGGGGAGCTGTTTTTT
>TRBJ2-7|TRBV20-1|few|.
CSALTGRGLSYEQYF
TGCAGTGCTCTGACAGGGAGAGGACTATCTTACGAGCAGTACTTC
>TRBJ2-3|TRBV19|.|.
CASSISPGVGDTQYF
TGTGCCAGTAGTATCAGCCCGGGGGTGGGAGATACGCAGTATTTT
>TRBJ1-1|TRBV9|.|.
CASSVVEGLHTEAFF
TGTGCCAGCAGCGTAGTGGAGGGCCTCCACACTGAAGCTTTCTTT
>TRBJ2-7|TRBV12-3/TRBV12-4|many|TRBD2
CASSPRGRVQYEQYF
TGTGCCAGCAGTCCGCGCGGGAGAGTTCAATACGAGCAGTACTTC
>TRBJ2-1|TRBV5-6|.|TRBD2
CASNSVPGTSGRAYNEQFF
TGTGCCAGCAATTCTGTACCCGGGACTAGCGGGAGGGCCTACAATGAGCAGTTCTTC
>TRBJ1-2|TRBV27|many|.
CASSLRTGFDYGYTF
TGTGCCAGCAGTTTGAGAACAGGGTTTGACTATGGCTACACCTTC
>TRBJ2-6|TRBV19|few|.
CASSIWSASGANVLTF
TGTGCCAGTAGTATTTGGTCGGCTTCTGGGGCCAACGTCCTGACTTTC
>TRBJ2-1|TRBV5-1|many|.
CASSERLSSYNEQFF
TGCGCCAGCAGCGAACGTTTGAGCTCCTACAATGAGCAGTTCTTC
>TRBJ2-1|TRBV5-5|.|.
CASGIGLHSEQFF
TGTGCCAGCGGCATTGGACTCCACAGCGAGCAGTTCTTC
>TRBJ1-6|TRBV7-2|few|.
CASSFGPGSYNSPLHF
TGTGCCAGCAGCTTCGGACCAGGCTCATATAATTCACCCCTCCACTTT
>TRBJ2-7|TRBV27|many|TRBD1
CASTGGQRYEQYF
TGTGCCAGTACTGGGGGACAGCGCTACGAGCAGTACTTC
>TRBJ1-3|TRBV20-1|many|TRBD1
CSARDRDVTIYF
TGCAGTGCCAGGGACAGGGATGTGACCATATATTTT
>TRBJ2-5|TRBV11-2|many|.
CASSQTAPTGETQYF
TGTGCCAGCAGCCAGACGGCCCCCACGGGAGAGACCCAGTACTTC
>TRBJ2-5|TRBV5-4|.|.
CASRRDTQETQYF
TGTGCCAGCAGGAGGGACACTCAAGAGACCCAGTACTTC
>TRBJ2-7|TRBV7-9|few|.
CASSGTYEQYF
TGTGCCAGCAGCGGGACTTACGAGCAGTACTTC
>TRBJ2-7|TRBV6-1|many|TRBD2
CASSGLTSGSFEQYF
TGTGCCAGCAGTGGATTGACTAGCGGGAGTTTCGAGCAGTACTTC
>TRBJ1-1|TRBV18|few|.
CASRGDQNTEAFF
TGTGCCAGCCGTGGGGACCAGAACACTGAAGCTTTCTTT
>TRBJ2-1|TRBV18|few|TRBD2
CASSPVSVGGYNEQFF
TGTGCCAGCTCACCGGTTTCCGTGGGAGGGTACAATGAGCAGTTCTTC
>TRBJ2-7|TRBV7-2|few|.
CASSLNRGGGEQYF
TGTGCCAGCAGCTTAAACAGGGGAGGAGGGGAGCAGTACTTC
>TRBJ2-1|TRBV7-2|many|.
CASSSVGVEQFF
TGTGCCAGCAGCTCCGTTGGGGTCGAGCAGTTCTTC
>TRBJ2-1|TRBV20-1|many|TRBD2
CSARDQRGNNEQFF
TGCAGTGCTAGAGATCAGCGGGGGAACAATGAGCAGTTCTTC
>TRBJ2-1|TRBV24-1|many|.
CATSDFTTEGDEQFF
TGTGCCACCAGTGATTTCACCACGGAAGGCGATGAGCAGTTCTTC
>TRBJ2-1|TRBV28|many|TRBD2
CASSGPTPGTSGSSYNEQFF
TGTGCCAGCAGCGGACCGACCCCTGGGACTAGCGGGAGCTCCTACAATGAGCAGTTCTTC
>TRBJ1-1|TRBV27|few|.
CASSLSIQGEAFF
TGTGCCAGCAGTTTATCGATACAGGGAGAAGCTTTCTTT
>TRBJ2-5|TRBV5-1|many|.
CASARDGQETQYF
TGCGCCAGCGCCAGGGATGGGCAAGAGACCCAGTACTTC